This T cell receptor beta chain was captured by sequencing in a study of shared clonotypes between healthy human individuals (dated by TCRdb to about 2020). Background on the whole study: The cohort comprised two women and a few men aged 18 to 49 years. Per donor, three plates each were used for CD4 naive and CD4 memory, two for CD8 naive, and one for CD8 memory. Blood TCR repertoires of four to six healthy adults were deeply sequenced to estimate repertoire size and the extent of clonotype sharing between individuals. To increase sequencing depth and limit assay-specific biases, TCR repertoire library preparation and sequencing were carried out by different laboratories using diverse techniques. Per donor, leukapheresis produced somewhere between about 0.85 and 8.9 billion PBMCs.

With respect to this clone: Its antigen is currently not known. No clone much larger than this one lies a single base away; base qualities are absent.

Using the deep immunoSEQ assay, multiplex PCR amplified TCR CDR3 regions from genomic DNA. For each cell subset, the extracted genomic DNA was distributed evenly across all wells of several immunoSEQ 96-well plates, and each plate served as one replicate. Each replicate PCR for sorted subsets received about 200 ng genomic DNA, equal to some 32,000 T cell genomes. The purified libraries were quantified using a Qubit 3.0 fluorometer, sized with a Bioanalyzer 2100, and then quantified again using the KAPA Library Quantification kit. Every immunoSEQ 96-well plate was sequenced on a separate single-read 150-cycle Illumina NextSeq 550 flow cell. The published analysis was carried out like this. The immunoSEQ output contained only junctional sequences without quality scores, so filtering could not match that applied to full-length reads. Sequences were annotated with PyIR, a Python wrapper for IgBLAST v1.9, using IMGT germline references to assign V/J genes and CDR3. Reads with weak V/J assignments (E-value above 1e-6), missing CDR3, stop codons, out-of-frame junctions, or ambiguous translated residues were removed. V3J clonotypes were defined as sequences sharing the same inferred V gene, J gene, and CDR3 amino acid sequence. Percentage overlap between repertoires was computed as shared unique clonotypes divided by the size of the smaller repertoire. Repertoire richness was assessed with RTK rarefaction, the Chao1 estimator, and Recon v2.1 estimates of unobserved clonotypes. For all TCRbeta clonotypes obtained by the gDNA method from a handful of donors, generation probabilities were computed with OLGA. TCRdb provides this immuneACCESS table in a form limited to in-frame rearrangements. Some clones are lacking; in checked studies, under half of them reflect an unresolved V gene, and why the rest are absent is not known. V, J and clone size were drawn from that table, and D and trimming were deduced from the DNA. Counted in this sample were about 660,000 clones; around 74% of them appeared once. Under 2% of the sample lies in the top ten.

Reading the germline V gene gives CDR1 SGHRS and CDR2 YFSETQ. The CDR3 sequence holds 16 residues, the cysteine and phenylalanine included. Solely the CDR3 DNA is kept, with 48 bases framed from the first base. V lost 0 bases and J lost 5 bases; the stretch between them is 16 bases long. Healthy HIV-negative adults with no recently reported acute infections or vaccinations were included as donors. Only Caucasian adults living in Nashville, Tennessee, USA were represented among the donors. CD4+ T cells were enriched by magnetic negative selection; naive cells were then positively selected on CD45RA, and the negative fraction formed the memory subset. After blood collection by leukapheresis, PBMCs were isolated using Ficoll-Histopaque density gradient centrifugation and then cryopreserved in the vapor phase of liquid nitrogen. Purity and quantity of every magnetically sorted T cell population were checked by analytical flow cytometry. Each sorted fraction had its genomic DNA isolated and then quantified by UV absorbance on a Nanodrop 2000c.

General conclusions and limits of the study: Even with the large sequencing depth, rarefaction of the sorted-subset datasets indicated that sequencing was incomplete. Pairwise subsampling led to the expectation that sequencing depth would affect the degree of clonotype sharing among donors. Compared with non-shared clonotypes, the clonotypes found in all four sorted-subset donors had higher generation probabilities. The small number of donors limited the genetic and exposure-history diversity represented. Larger estimated clonotype richness was generally found for naive subsets than for memory subsets. Only blood was sampled, and tissue TCR repertoires likely differ from those in blood. About 5% of naive CD4, approximately 3.7% of naive CD8, approximately 2.2% of memory CD4, and approximately 0.39% of memory CD8 clonotypes were shared across a handful of donors.

This clonotype originated in a woman in her thirties in good health. This sequence uses TRBV5-1 and TRBJ2-3, with the D gene call left open. Material: memory CD4+ T cells sorted from blood. The meaning of the sample's cell subset or site label: CD45RA-negative fraction. The CDR3 protein: CASSLAPGADGDTQYF. The sequence in DNA is TGCGCCAGCAGCTTGGCCCCAGGCGCGGATGGAGATACGCAGTATTTT.